Presented here are 13 T cell receptor beta chains from one specimen sequenced in a study of cytomegalovirus exposure and HLA in healthy donors. Both 60 Vbeta primers and 13 Jbeta primers went into the PCR. The assay was immunoSEQ multiplex PCR, and TCRdb's table has in-frame clones only and misses some. The sample includes roughly 140,000 clones, roughly 80% of them seen just once. Specimen: PBMCs. Every receptor here comes from a woman between 50 and 59 years old in good health and CMV-seropositive.

The rearrangement uses TRBV7-2 and TRBJ2-7; 12 nucleotides line up with TRBD2. J lost 6 bases, V lost 3 bases, and 9 bases had no gene match. CDR1 and CDR2 from the germline V gene are SGHTA and FQGNSA. The CDR3 length is 16 residues. CDR3 amino acids: CASSFAGLAGVREQYF. The CDR3 bases are TGTGCCAGCAGCTTTGCGGGACTAGCGGGTGTTCGCGAGCAGTACTTC.

The chain is built from TRBV10-1 and TRBJ2-3; perhaps TRBD2 as D (6 bases). The V end lost 2 bases, the J end lost 1 base, and 10 bases lay between the germline ends. Germline V gene data show CDR1 as WNHNN and CDR2 as SYGVQD (reference sequence). The CDR3 sequence is 15 residues long. The DNA for the CDR3 is TGCGCCAGCAGTGAGAGGAGGGGAGGCACAGATACGCAGTATTTT. This codes for CASSERRGGTDTQYF.

The chain has TRBV9 and TRBJ2-5; D perhaps matches TRBD1 (5 bases). Germline V gene sequence: CDR1 SGDLS, CDR2 YYNGEE. V dropped 0 bases and J dropped 3 bases, with 12 bases sitting between them. The CDR3 has 15 residues. The CDR3: CASSVGLGREETQYF. CDR3 coding DNA: TGTGCCAGCAGCGTAGGTCTCGGCAGGGAAGAGACCCAGTACTTC.

The rearrangement joins TRBV9 to TRBJ2-3; no definite D call. In germline, CDR1 is SGDLS, CDR2 YYNGEE. The CDR3 contains 15 residues. V lost 0 bases and J lost 6, with 14 bases in between. CDR3 amino acids: CASSVGQTSPDTQYF. The CDR3 DNA follows: TGTGCCAGCAGCGTAGGTCAGACTTCCCCGGATACGCAGTATTTT.

The V gene is TRBV28, the J gene TRBJ1-5, with D possibly matching TRBD1 (5 bases). V lost 6 bases and J lost 4, with 10 bases in between. Germline lookup yields CDR1 MDHEN and CDR2 SYDVKM. The length of the CDR3 is 13 residues. CDR3 nucleotides: TGTGCCAGCAGCCAACAGGAGAATCAGCCCCAGCATTTT. It specifies CASSQQENQPQHF.

The table lists this clone with a few counts. The V and J genes are TRBV19 and TRBJ2-7; D call uncertain. The V gene lost 1 base and the J gene lost 2 bases, with 9 bases spanning the gap. CDR3 length: 14 residues. CDR1 is LNHDA, CDR2 SQIVND, per germline (reference sequence). The CDR3 coding sequence is TGTGCCAGTAGTATAGGTTACAGAGCCTACGAGCAGTACTTC. It encodes CASSIGYRAYEQYF.

The chain carries TRBV5-1 and TRBJ1-2; TRBD1 agrees at 8 bases. V was clipped by 0 bases and J by 8 bases; unmatched bases: 6. Per germline, CDR1 SGHRS and CDR2 YFSETQ. The CDR3 totals 14 residues. The CDR3 region is CASSLGGQVRGYTF. The DNA of the CDR3 is TGCGCCAGCAGCTTGGGGGGACAGGTACGGGGCTACACCTTC.

The rearrangement uses TRBV5-5 and TRBJ1-6; 8 nucleotides line up with TRBD1. Unmatched junction bases numbered 9, after V lost 3 bases and J lost 10 bases. The CDR3 consists of 15 residues. The germline gives CDR1 SGHKS, CDR2 YYEKEE (reference sequence). The CDR3 here is CASSSQTGAGSPLHF. CDR3 in DNA: TGTGCCAGCAGCTCACAGACAGGGGCAGGGTCACCCCTCCACTTT.

The rearrangement links TRBV6-1 to TRBJ1-6, with 7 bases identical to TRBD1. Trimming cost V 11 bases and J 7 bases; bases outside gene matches: 11. The germline V gene has CDR1 MNHNS and CDR2 SASEGT. This CDR3 is 14 amino acids long. CDR3 protein: CAGTLGQSNSPLHF. CDR3 nucleotides: TGTGCCGGCACCCTGGGACAGTCAAATTCACCCCTCCACTTT.

The rearrangement joins TRBV7-8 to TRBJ1-4, with TRBD1 matching 7 bases. The CDR3 spans 15 residues. Per germline, CDR1 SGHVS and CDR2 FQNEAQ. V shed 4 bases and J 5 bases; nucleotides not matched to a gene: 7. The chain's CDR3 is CASSSRQGVNEKLFF. The CDR3 nucleotides are TGTGCCAGCAGCTCTAGACAGGGCGTGAATGAAAAACTGTTTTTT.

The chain joins TRBV5-1 to TRBJ2-6; 15 positions agree with TRBD2. The CDR3 runs 19 residues. J gave up 0 bases and V 4 bases, and 5 bases lay outside the gene matches. CDR1 is SGHRS, CDR2 YFSETQ, per germline. CDR3 in DNA: TGCGCCAGCAGCCCGCGGACTAGCGGGGGGGGCTCTGGGGCCAACGTCCTGACTTTC. Translating gives CASSPRTSGGGSGANVLTF.

The chain carries TRBV27 and TRBJ2-7; possibly TRBD2 for D (5 bases). Germline V gene sequence: CDR1 MNHEY, CDR2 SMNVEV (reference sequence). Trimming took off 3 bases at V and 0 bases at J, with 9 bases between the two ends. CDR3 length: 14 residues. The DNA for the CDR3 is TGTGCCAGCAGTTTTGAGGGCAGCTCCTACGAGCAGTACTTC. Protein sequence: CASSFEGSSYEQYF.

This rearrangement joins TRBV29-1 to TRBJ1-3; D unclear. Trimming pared 5 bases from V and 0 bases from J, leaving 8 bases between. Looked up from germline, CDR1 is SQVTM and CDR2 is ANQGSEA. The CDR3 runs 13 residues. The CDR3 is CSVSWSSGNTIYF. The CDR3, as DNA: TGCAGCGTTTCATGGAGCTCTGGAAACACCATATATTTT.